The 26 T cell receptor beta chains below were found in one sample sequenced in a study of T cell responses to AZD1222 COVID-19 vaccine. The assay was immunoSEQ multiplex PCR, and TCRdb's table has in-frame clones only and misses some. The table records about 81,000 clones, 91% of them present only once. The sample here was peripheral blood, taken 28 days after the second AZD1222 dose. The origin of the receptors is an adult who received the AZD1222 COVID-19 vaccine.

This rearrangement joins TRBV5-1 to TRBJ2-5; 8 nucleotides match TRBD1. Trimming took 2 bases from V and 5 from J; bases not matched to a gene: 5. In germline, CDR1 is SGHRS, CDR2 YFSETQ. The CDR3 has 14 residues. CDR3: CASSLPGGAETQYF. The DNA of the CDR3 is TGCGCCAGCAGCTTACCAGGGGGCGCCGAGACCCAGTACTTC.

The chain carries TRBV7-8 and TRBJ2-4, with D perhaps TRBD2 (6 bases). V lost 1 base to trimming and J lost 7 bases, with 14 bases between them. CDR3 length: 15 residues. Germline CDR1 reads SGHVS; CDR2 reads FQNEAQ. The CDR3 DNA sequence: TGTGCCAGCAGCTTAGGGGTCGGGAGAATGAACATTCAGTACTTC. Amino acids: CASSLGVGRMNIQYF.

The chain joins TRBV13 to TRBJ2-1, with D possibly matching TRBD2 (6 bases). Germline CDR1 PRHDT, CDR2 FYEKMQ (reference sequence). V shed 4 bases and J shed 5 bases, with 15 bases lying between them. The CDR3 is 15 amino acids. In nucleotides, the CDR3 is TGTGCCAGCAGCTCCAGACTAGAGGCGCACAATGAGCAGTTCTTC. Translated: CASSSRLEAHNEQFF.

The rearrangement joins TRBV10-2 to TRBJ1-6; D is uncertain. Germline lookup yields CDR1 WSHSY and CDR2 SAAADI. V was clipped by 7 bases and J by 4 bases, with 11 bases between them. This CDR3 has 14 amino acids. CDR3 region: CASTWTQYNSPLHF. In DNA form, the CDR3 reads TGCGCCAGCACCTGGACGCAATATAATTCACCCCTCCACTTT.

CDR3 in amino acids: CASSQEGHYNEQFF. DNA for the CDR3: TGCGCCAGCAGCCAAGAGGGCCACTACAATGAGCAGTTCTTC. The V call is TRBV4-3, the J call TRBJ2-1; no definite D call. The V end lost 0 bases, the J end lost 3 bases, and 6 bases lay between the germline ends. Germline assignment: CDR1 LGHNA and CDR2 YSLEER. This CDR3 is 14 amino acids long.

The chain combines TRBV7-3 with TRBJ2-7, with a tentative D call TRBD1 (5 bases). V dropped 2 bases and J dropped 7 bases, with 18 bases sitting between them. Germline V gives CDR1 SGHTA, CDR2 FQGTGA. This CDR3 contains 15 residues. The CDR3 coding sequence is TGTGCCAGCAGCTTATCTGGGGCCCAGGGTGGGGAGCAGTACTTC. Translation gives CASSLSGAQGGEQYF.

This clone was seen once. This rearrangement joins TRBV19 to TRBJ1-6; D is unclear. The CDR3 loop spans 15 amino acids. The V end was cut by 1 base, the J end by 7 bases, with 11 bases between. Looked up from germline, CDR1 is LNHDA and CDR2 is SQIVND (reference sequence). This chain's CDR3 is CASSIGENLNSPLHF. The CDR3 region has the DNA TGTGCCAGTAGTATAGGAGAGAACCTCAATTCACCCCTCCACTTT.

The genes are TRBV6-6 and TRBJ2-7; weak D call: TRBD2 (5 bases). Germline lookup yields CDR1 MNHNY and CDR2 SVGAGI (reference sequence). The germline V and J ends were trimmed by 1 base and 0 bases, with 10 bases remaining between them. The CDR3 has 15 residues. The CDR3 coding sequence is TGTGCCAGCAGTTACTTACCGGGGAGCTCCTACGAGCAGTACTTC. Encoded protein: CASSYLPGSSYEQYF.

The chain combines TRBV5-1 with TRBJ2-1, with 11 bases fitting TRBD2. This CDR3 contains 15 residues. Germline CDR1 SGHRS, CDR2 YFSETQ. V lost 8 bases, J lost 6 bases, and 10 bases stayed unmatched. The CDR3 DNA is TGCGCCAGGATGAACACTAGCGGGAGTTGCAATGAGCAGTTCTTC. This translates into CARMNTSGSCNEQFF.

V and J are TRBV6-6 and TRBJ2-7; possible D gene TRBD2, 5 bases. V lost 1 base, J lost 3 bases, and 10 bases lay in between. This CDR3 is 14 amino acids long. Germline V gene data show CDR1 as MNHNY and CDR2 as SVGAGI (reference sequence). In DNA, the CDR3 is TGTGCCAGCAGTTACTTGGAGGAATTCTACGAGCAGTACTTC. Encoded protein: CASSYLEEFYEQYF.

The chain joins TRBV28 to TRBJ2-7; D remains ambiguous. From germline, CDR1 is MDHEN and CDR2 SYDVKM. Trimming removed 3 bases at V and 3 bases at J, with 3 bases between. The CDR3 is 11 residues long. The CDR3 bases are TGTGCCAGCAGTTTGTTCTACGAGCAGTACTTC. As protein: CASSLFYEQYF.

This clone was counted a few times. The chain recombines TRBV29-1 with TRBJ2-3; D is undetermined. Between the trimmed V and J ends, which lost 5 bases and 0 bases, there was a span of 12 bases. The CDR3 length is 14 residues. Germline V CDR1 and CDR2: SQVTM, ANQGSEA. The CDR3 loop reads CSVHQPSSTDTQYF. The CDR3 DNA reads TGCAGCGTTCATCAGCCTTCTAGCACAGATACGCAGTATTTT.

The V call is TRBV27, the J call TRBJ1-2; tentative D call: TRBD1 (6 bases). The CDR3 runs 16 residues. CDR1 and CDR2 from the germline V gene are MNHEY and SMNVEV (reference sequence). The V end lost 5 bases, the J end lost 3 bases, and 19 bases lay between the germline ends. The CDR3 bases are TGTGCCAGCAGTCTAGACCCCTCGGACAGTCACTATGGCTACACCTTC. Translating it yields CASSLDPSDSHYGYTF.

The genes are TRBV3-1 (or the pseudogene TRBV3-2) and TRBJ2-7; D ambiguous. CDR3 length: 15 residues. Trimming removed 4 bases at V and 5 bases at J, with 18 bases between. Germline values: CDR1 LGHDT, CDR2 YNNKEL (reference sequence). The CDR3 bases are TGTGCCAGCAGCCTCAAAGACACTCCCGGCAACGAGCAGTACTTC. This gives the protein CASSLKDTPGNEQYF.

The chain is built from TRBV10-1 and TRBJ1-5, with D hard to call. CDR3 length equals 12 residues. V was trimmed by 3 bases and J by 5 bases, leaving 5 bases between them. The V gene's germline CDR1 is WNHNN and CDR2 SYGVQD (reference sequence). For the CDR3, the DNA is TGCGCCAGCAGTGAAGGAGATCAGCCCCAGCATTTT. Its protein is CASSEGDQPQHF.

This chain's CDR3 is CASSPGRRNTGELFF. The CDR3 DNA reads as TGTGCCAGCAGCCCCGGACGGAGGAACACCGGGGAGCTGTTTTTT. The rearrangement links TRBV11-1 to TRBJ2-2; D gene unclear. Trimming removed 5 bases at V and 1 base at J, with 11 bases between. CDR1 is SGHAT and CDR2 is FQDESV in the germline V gene (reference sequence). CDR3 length: 15 residues.

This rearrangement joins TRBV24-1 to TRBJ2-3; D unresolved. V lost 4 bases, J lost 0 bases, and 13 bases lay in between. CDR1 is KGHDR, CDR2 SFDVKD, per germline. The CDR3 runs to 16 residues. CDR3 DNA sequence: TGTGCCACCAGTGACCGTGAAACCACTAGCACAGATACGCAGTATTTT. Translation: CATSDRETTSTDTQYF.

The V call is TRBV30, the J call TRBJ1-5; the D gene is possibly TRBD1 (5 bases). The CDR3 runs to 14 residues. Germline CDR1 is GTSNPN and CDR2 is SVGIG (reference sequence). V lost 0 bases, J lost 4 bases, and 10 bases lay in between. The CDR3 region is CAWSVPAGNQPQHF. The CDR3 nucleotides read TGTGCCTGGAGTGTACCGGCAGGGAATCAGCCCCAGCATTTT.

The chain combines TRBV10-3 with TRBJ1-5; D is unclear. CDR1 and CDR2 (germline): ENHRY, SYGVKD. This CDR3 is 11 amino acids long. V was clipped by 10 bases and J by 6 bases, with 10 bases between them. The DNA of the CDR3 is TGTGCCACCGGGTCGGGTCAGCCCCAGCATTTT. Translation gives CATGSGQPQHF.

This CDR3 is CASTTAGAYNEQFF. As DNA, the CDR3 is TGTGCCAGTACCACAGCCGGGGCCTACAATGAGCAGTTCTTC. This chain links TRBV19 with TRBJ2-1, with D maybe TRBD2 (5 bases). Germline assignment: CDR1 LNHDA and CDR2 SQIVND (reference sequence). There are 14 residues in the CDR3. Trimming took 7 bases from V and 2 from J, leaving 12 bases between them.

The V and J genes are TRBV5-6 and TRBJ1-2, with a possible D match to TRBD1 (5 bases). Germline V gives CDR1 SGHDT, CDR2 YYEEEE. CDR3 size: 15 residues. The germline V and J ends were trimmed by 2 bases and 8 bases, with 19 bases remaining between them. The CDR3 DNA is TGTGCCAGCAGCTTAGGGGCGACAGCGCTTGGGGGCTACACCTTC. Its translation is CASSLGATALGGYTF.

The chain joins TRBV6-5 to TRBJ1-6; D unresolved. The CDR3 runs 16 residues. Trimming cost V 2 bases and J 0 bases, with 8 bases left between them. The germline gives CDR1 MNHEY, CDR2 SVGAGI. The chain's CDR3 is CASSYATSSYNSPLHF. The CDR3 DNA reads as TGTGCCAGCAGTTACGCCACGAGCTCCTATAATTCACCCCTCCACTTT.

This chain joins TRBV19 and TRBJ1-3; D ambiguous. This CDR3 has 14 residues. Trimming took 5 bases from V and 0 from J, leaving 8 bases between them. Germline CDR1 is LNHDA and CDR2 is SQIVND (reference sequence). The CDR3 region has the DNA TGTGCCAGTAGTGGACGAGTCTCTGGAAACACCATATATTTT. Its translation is CASSGRVSGNTIYF.

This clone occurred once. CDR3 in amino acids: CSASPGTSYNEQFF. The CDR3 DNA is TGCAGTGCTAGTCCGGGGACTAGCTATAATGAGCAGTTCTTC. The chain uses TRBV20-1 and TRBJ2-1; TRBD2 matches 9 bases. The V gene's germline CDR1 is DFQATT and CDR2 SNEGSKA (reference sequence). V lost 3 bases, J lost 7 bases, and 7 bases stayed unmatched. The CDR3 consists of 14 residues.

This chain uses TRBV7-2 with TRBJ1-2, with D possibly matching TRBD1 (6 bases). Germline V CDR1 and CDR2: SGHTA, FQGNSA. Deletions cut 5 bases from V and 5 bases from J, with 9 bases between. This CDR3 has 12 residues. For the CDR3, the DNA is TGTGCCAGCAGCCTCCAGGGGTATGGCTACACCTTC. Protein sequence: CASSLQGYGYTF.

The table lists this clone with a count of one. Here the CDR3 reads CAWSVRGYQPQHF. The CDR3 bases are TGTGCCTGGAGCGTCAGGGGGTATCAGCCCCAGCATTTT. The rearrangement uses TRBV30 and TRBJ1-5; 7 bases fit TRBD1. The CDR3 loop spans 13 amino acids. Per the germline V gene, CDR1 is GTSNPN and CDR2 is SVGIG (reference sequence). V shed 3 bases, J shed 5 bases, and the junction held 4 bases outside the gene matches.